A selection of T cell receptor beta chains follows, all from one sample in a study of graft-versus-host responses after intestinal transplantation. Their target antigens are unknown. The data were produced by immunoSEQ multiplex PCR, yet TCRdb's version contains in-frame clones alone and is incomplete. The sample consists of about 83,000 clones, about 88% of them appearing once. The starting material was unstimulated CD4+ T cells sorted from spleen or lymph node cells, obtained before intestinal transplant. These receptors were taken from a human donor who received an intestinal transplant. The conserved cysteine and the conserved F or W are not part of the CDR3 here. Clone size is shown for a subset of rows, as once, few, many or a class of expanded clone.

>TRBV18|.|TRBJ2-2
ASSPGTTNTGELF
>TRBV5-4|.|TRBJ1-1
ASRSDPTRGTEAF
>TRBV4-2|.|TRBJ2-2
ASSQDEGLETGELF
>TRBV5-1|once|TRBJ2-5
ASSLAGAQETQY
>TRBV5-1|.|TRBJ1-6
ASSLDARQGTLH
>TRBV19|.|TRBJ1-5
ASSIDLGQPGNQPQH
>TRBV5-1|.|TRBJ2-7
ASSSGTLKTSSYEQY
>TRBV5-1|once|TRBJ1-1
ASSLQGDALNTEAF
>TRBV28|.|TRBJ1-1
ASSSPSPGPEAF
>TRBV19|.|TRBJ1-1
ASSIAAGTEAF
>TRBV2|.|TRBJ1-5
ASGTGGGNQPQH
>TRBV6-5|few|TRBJ2-3
ASTRGDTQY
>TRBV15|.|TRBJ1-5
ATSRDWSRQGGENNQPQH
>TRBV11-1|.|TRBJ2-1
ASSFPPNYNEQF
>TRBV7-9|.|TRBJ1-3
ASTTVPPQGSSGNTIY
>TRBV15|.|TRBJ1-4
ATSRDGDRGSEKLF
>TRBV19|.|TRBJ1-5
ASTEGQGGGQPQH
>TRBV5-1|once|TRBJ2-5
ASGPQGVGETQY
>TRBV5-8|.|TRBJ2-1
ASSGGTGFYNEQF
>TRBV29-1|.|TRBJ1-2
SVVFWDRLYGYT
>TRBV30|few|TRBJ2-5
AWSSLALETQY
>TRBV19|.|TRBJ2-3
ASSHGLAGGFNTDTQY
>TRBV28|.|TRBJ2-3
AVLRAGSTDTQY
>TRBV28|.|TRBJ2-7
ASRDRFYEQY
>TRBV19|.|TRBJ2-7
ASSPGTGGLSEQY
>TRBV10-2|.|TRBJ2-1
ASRVSYNEQF
>TRBV10-3|.|TRBJ2-7
AIRVSGTYEQY
>TRBV18|.|TRBJ2-7
ASSGKFGSYEQY
>TRBV6-5|.|TRBJ1-2
ASSYSINRGYGYT
>TRBV2|.|TRBJ2-7
ASSAASGRAGEQY
>TRBV27|.|TRBJ1-5
ASSPAGLHQPQH
>TRBV28|.|TRBJ2-7
ASSLFQGVVEQY
>TRBV7-9|.|TRBJ2-7
ASSTGGYEQY
>TRBV28|.|TRBJ2-7
ASSGVTGAYEQY
>TRBV28|.|TRBJ2-7
ASSSSGTGSYEQY
>TRBV2|.|TRBJ2-1
ASRALAGGPRDEQF
>TRBV9|.|TRBJ2-5
ASSGGLAGETQY
>TRBV4-1|.|TRBJ2-7
ASSQDALAGDPRKQY
>TRBV7-2|.|TRBJ2-3
ASSLAYSSDTQY
>TRBV7-9|.|TRBJ1-2
ASSTLGGGGYT